This TCR beta chain is drawn from a study of beta chain features in type 1 diabetes. Study outcomes and limitations: Shortening that was moderate but significant affected the TCRB CDR3s of Type 1 diabetes patients in all four CD4+ subsets.

A remark on this clone: Its matching antigen is unknown.

cDNA synthesis used the whole RNA isolate, giving expressed TCRB sequences. TCRdb keeps only in-frame clones here, not all; method: immunoSEQ multiplex PCR. Of roughly 42,000 clones in the sample, roughly 50% were seen once. Source material: stem cell memory CD4+ T cells from blood. The origin of this receptor is a young woman in good health.

CDR3 residues: CASSPDTTNYGYTF. CDR3 in DNA: TGTGCCAGCTCACCGGACACAACTAACTATGGCTACACCTTC. This chain connects TRBV18 to TRBJ1-2; weak D call: TRBD1 (5 bases). Trimming shortened V by 3 bases and J by 0 bases, and 8 bases separated the two germline ends. This CDR3 is 14 amino acids long. Germline V lookup: CDR1 KGHSH, CDR2 LQKENI. Together with reference TRBV18 and TRBJ1-2, the CDR3 gives the full variable domain: NAGVMQNPRHLVRRRGQEARLRCSPMKGHSHVYWYRQLPEEGLKFMVYLQKENIIDESGMPKERFSAEFPKEGPSILRIQQVVRGDSAAYFCASSPDTTNYGYTFGSGTRLTVV.